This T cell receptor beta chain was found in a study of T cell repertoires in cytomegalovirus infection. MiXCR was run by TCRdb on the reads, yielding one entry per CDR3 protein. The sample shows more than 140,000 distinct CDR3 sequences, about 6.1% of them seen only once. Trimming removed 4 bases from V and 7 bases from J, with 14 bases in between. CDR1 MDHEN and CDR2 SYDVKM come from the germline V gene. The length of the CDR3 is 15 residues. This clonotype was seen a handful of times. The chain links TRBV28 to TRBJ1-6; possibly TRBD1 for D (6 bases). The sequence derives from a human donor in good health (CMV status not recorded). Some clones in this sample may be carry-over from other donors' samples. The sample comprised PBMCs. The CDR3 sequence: CASSYRAMGNSPLHF. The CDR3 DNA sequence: TGTGCCAGCAGTTACAGGGCGATGGGAAATTCACCCCTCCACTTT.